This T cell receptor (beta chain) is drawn from a study of T cell changes during pregnancy in multiple sclerosis. Sequencing used immunoSEQ multiplex PCR; TCRdb keeps in-frame clones, though not all of them. The data contain over 9,000 clones, 83% of them singletons. Per germline, CDR1 SGHTS and CDR2 YDEGEE. V dropped 1 base and J dropped 6 bases, with 11 bases sitting between them. The CDR3 loop spans 13 amino acids. The sample consisted of CD8+ T cells from peripheral blood mononuclear cells, taken in the third trimester of pregnancy. This TCR was recovered from a female donor in good health, enrolled as a control in a pregnancy study. The chain has TRBV5-8 and TRBJ2-7; D is possibly TRBD1 (6 bases). The CDR3: CASSLQLGAEQYF. DNA of the CDR3: TGTGCCAGCAGCTTGCAACTGGGGGCCGAGCAGTACTTC.